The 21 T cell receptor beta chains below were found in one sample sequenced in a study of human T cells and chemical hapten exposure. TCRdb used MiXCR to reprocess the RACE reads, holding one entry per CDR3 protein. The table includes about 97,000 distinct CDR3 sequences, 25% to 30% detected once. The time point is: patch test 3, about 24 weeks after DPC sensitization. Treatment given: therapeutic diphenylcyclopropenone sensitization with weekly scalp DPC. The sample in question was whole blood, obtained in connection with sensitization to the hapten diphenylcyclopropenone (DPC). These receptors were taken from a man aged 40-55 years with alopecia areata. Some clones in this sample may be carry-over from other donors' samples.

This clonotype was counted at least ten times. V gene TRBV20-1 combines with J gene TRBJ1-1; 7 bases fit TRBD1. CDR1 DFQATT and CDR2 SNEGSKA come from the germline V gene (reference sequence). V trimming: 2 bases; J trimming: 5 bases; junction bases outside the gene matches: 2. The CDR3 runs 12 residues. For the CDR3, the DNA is TGCAGTGCTAGACAGGGGGAGACTGAAGCTTTCTTT. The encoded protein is CSARQGETEAFF.

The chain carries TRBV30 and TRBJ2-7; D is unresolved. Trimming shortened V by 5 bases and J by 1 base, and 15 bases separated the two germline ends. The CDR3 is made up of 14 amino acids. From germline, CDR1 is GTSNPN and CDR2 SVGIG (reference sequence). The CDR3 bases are TGTGCCTGGGGCCCCCTGGGCCAATCCTACGAGCAGTACTTC. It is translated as CAWGPLGQSYEQYF.

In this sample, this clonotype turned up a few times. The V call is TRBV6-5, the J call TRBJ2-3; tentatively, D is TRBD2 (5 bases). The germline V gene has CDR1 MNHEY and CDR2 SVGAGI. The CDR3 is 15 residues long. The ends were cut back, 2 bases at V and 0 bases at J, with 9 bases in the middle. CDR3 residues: CASSYEAASTDTQYF. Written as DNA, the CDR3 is TGTGCCAGCAGTTACGAAGCGGCTAGCACAGATACGCAGTATTTT.

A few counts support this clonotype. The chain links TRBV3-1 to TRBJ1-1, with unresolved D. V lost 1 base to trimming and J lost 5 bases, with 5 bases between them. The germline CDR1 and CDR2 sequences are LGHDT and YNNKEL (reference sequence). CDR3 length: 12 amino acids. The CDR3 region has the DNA TGTGCCAGCAGCCAAGCTGGAACTGAAGCTTTCTTT. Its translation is CASSQAGTEAFF.

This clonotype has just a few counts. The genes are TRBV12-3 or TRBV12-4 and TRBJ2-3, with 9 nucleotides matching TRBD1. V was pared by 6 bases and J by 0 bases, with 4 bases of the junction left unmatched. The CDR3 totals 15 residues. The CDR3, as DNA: TGTGCCAGCAGGGGACAGGGTGTCAGCACAGATACGCAGTATTTT. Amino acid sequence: CASRGQGVSTDTQYF.

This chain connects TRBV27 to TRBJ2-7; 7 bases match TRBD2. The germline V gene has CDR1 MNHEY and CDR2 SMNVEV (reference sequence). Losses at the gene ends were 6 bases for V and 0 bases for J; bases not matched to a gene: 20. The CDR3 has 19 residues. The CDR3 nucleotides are TGTGCCAGCAGCTCTTGGGCCCCGCGGTCTAGCGGAGGCTCCTACGAGCAGTACTTC. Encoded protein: CASSSWAPRSSGGSYEQYF.

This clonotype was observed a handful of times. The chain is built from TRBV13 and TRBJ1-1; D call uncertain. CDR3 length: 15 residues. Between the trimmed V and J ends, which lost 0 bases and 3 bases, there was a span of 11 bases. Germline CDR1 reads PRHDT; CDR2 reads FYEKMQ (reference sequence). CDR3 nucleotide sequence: TGTGCCAGCAGCTTAGGGCAGCATAAGGACACTGAAGCTTTCTTT. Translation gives CASSLGQHKDTEAFF.

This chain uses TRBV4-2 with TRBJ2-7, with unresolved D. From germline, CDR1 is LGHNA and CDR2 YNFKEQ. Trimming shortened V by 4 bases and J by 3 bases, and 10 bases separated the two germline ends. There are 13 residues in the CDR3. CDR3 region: CASSREVVYEQYF. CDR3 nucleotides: TGTGCCAGCAGCCGAGAGGTCGTCTACGAGCAGTACTTC.

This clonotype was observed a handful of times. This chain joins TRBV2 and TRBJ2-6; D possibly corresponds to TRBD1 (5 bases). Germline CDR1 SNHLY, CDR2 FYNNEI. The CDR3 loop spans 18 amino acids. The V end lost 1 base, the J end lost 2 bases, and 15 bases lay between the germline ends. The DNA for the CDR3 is TGTGCCAGCAGTGAAGGACAGTTCCCTCCTCCTGGGGCCAACGTCCTGACTTTC. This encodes CASSEGQFPPPGANVLTF. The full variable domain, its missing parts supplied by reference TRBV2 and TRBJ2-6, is EPEVTQTPSHQVTQMGQEVILRCVPISNHLYFYWYRQILGQKVEFLVSFYNNEISEKSEIFDDQFSVERPDGSNFTLKIRSTKLEDSAMYFCASSEGQFPPPGANVLTFGAGSRLTVL.

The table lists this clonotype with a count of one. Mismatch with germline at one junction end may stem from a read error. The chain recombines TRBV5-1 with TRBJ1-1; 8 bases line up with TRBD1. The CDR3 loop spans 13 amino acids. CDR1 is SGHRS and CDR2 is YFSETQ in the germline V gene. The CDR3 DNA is TGCGCCAGCAGCTCACAGGGGGGCAATGAAGATTTCTTT. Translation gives CASSSQGGNEDFF.

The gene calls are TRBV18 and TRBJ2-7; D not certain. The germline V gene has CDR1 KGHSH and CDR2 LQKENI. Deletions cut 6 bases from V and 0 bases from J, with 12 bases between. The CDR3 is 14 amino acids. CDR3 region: CASSLSVDSYEQYF. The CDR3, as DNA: TGTGCCAGCTCCCTATCCGTTGACTCCTACGAGCAGTACTTC.

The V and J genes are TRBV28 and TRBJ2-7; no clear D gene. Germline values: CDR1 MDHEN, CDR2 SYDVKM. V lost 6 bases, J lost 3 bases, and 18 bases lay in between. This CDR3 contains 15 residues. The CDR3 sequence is CASRGTGPEIYEQYF. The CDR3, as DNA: TGTGCCAGCAGAGGAACGGGCCCCGAGATCTACGAGCAGTACTTC.

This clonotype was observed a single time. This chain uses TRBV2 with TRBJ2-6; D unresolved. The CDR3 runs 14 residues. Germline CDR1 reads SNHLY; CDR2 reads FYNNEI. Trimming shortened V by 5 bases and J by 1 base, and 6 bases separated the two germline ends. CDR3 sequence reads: CASSSESGANVLTF. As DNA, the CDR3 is TGTGCCAGCAGTTCAGAATCTGGGGCCAACGTCCTGACTTTC.

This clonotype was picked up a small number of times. In DNA, the CDR3 is TGTGCCAGCAGCTTAGCCCACGGGGCCTACAATGAGCAGTTCTTC. Amino acids: CASSLAHGAYNEQFF. The chain employs TRBV7-2 and TRBJ2-1; perhaps TRBD2 as D (5 bases). V lost 0 bases and J lost 2, with 8 bases in between. There are 15 residues in the CDR3. Per the germline V gene, CDR1 is SGHTA and CDR2 is FQGNSA.

Here the CDR3 DNA reads TGTGCCAGCAGTTACGGCGGGTCTCCCTACGAGCAGTACTTC. This sequence encodes CASSYGGSPYEQYF. The chain employs TRBV6-5 and TRBJ2-7, with D possibly TRBD2 on 5 matching bases. The V end was cut by 2 bases, the J end by 2 bases, with 10 bases between. This CDR3 is built from 14 residues. CDR1 and CDR2 from the germline V gene are MNHEY and SVGAGI.

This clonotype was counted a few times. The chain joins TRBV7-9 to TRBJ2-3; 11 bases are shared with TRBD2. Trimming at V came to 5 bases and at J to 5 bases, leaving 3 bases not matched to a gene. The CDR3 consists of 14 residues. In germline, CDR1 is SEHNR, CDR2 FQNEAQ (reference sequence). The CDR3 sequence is CASSVGTSGDTQYF. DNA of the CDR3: TGTGCCAGCAGCGTTGGGACTAGCGGAGATACGCAGTATTTT.

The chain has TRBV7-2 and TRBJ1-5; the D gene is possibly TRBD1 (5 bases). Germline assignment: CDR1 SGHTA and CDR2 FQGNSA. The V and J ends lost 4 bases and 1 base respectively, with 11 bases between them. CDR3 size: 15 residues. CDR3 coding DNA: TGTGCCAGCAGCTCAAGGGCAGGGAGCAATCAGCCCCAGCATTTT. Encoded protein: CASSSRAGSNQPQHF. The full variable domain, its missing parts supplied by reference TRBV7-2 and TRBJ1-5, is GAGVSQSPSNKVTEKGKDVELRCDPISGHTALYWYRQSLGQGLEFLIYFQGNSAPDKSGLPSDRFSAERTGGSVSTLTIQRTQQEDSAVYLCASSSRAGSNQPQHFGDGTRLSIL.

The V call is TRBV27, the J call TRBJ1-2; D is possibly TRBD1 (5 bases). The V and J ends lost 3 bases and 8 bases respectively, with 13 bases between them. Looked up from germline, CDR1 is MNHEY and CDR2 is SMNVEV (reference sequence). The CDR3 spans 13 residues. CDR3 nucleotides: TGTGCCAGCAGTTTCCAGCCAGGGTGGGGCTACACCTTC. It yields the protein CASSFQPGWGYTF.

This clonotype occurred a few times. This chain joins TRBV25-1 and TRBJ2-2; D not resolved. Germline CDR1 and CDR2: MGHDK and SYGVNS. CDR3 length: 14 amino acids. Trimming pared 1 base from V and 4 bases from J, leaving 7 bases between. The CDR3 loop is CASSEWHSTGELFF. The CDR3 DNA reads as TGTGCCAGCAGTGAATGGCACAGCACCGGGGAGCTGTTTTTT. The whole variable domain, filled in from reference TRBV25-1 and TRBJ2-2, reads EADIYQTPRYLVIGTGKKITLECSQTMGHDKMYWYQQDPGMELHLIHYSYGVNSTEKGDLSSESTVSRIRTEHFPLTLESARPSHTSQYLCASSEWHSTGELFFGEGSRLTVL.

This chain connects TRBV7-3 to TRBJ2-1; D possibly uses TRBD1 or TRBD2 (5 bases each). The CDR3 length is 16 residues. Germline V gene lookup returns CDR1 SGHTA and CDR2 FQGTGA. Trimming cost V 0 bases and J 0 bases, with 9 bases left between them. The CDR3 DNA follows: TGTGCCAGCAGCTTAACCGGGACCTACTCCTACAATGAGCAGTTCTTC. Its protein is CASSLTGTYSYNEQFF. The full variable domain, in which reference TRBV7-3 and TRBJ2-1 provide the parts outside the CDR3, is GAGVSQTPSNKVTEKGKYVELRCDPISGHTALYWYRQSLGQGPEFLIYFQGTGAADDSGLPNDRFFAVRPEGSVSTLKIQRTERGDSAVYLCASSLTGTYSYNEQFFGPGTRLTVL.

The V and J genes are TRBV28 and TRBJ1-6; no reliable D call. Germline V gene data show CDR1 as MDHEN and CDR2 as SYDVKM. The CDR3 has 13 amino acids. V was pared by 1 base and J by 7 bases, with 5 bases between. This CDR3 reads CASSLLVNSPLHF. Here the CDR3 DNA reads TGTGCCAGCAGTTTATTGGTGAATTCACCCCTCCACTTT.